This T cell receptor beta chain was sequenced during a study of control samples from healthy donors and cancer patients. Here immunoSEQ multiplex PCR was the method, and the copy in TCRdb shows in-frame clones only, minus some. The profile shows approximately 81,000 clones, 85% to 95% of them singletons. Trimming removed 1 base from V and 0 bases from J, with 22 bases in between. This CDR3 has 20 amino acids. CDR1 MNHNS and CDR2 SASEGT come from the germline V gene. This receptor was identified in a young woman in good health. The V and J genes are TRBV6-1 and TRBJ1-3, with D tentatively TRBD1 (6 bases). The sample consisted of blood. The CDR3: CASSEVLQEYKGHSGNTIYF. CDR3 in DNA: TGTGCCAGCAGTGAAGTTCTACAGGAGTATAAGGGACACTCTGGAAACACCATATATTTT.